This is a list of T cell receptor beta chains from one sample in a study of blood T cell repertoires in COVID-19. Profiled with immunoSEQ multiplex PCR; TCRdb holds only in-frame clones, not every one. The data contain roughly 300,000 clones, about 92% of them singletons. Sequencing was performed on PBMCs or T cells enriched from blood (not recorded which). The receptor source for this set is a woman younger than 45 who had recovered from COVID-19. CDR3s include the opening cysteine and the closing phenylalanine or tryptophan.

V	J	CDR3
TRBV10-1	TRBJ1-4	CAQQPGGDEKLFF
TRBV7-3	TRBJ2-7	CASSPSAGGSYEQYF
TRBV7-3	TRBJ2-2	CASSPRRLPGELFF
TRBV9	TRBJ2-5	CASSATGWETQYF
TRBV4-2	TRBJ2-2	CASSPSTLGGTGELFF
TRBV5-5	TRBJ1-3	CASSPGQGKSDAIYF
TRBV7-6	TRBJ1-6	CASSETGNSPLHF
TRBV9	TRBJ2-1	CASSVGQSFYNEQFF
TRBV4-1	TRBJ2-7	CASSQPNLQGAQQYF
TRBV19	TRBJ1-6	CASSRQTGVGSPLHF
TRBV7-9	TRBJ2-7	CASSFFRDRDYEQYF
TRBV4-2	TRBJ2-7	CASSQVGQGRGEQYF
TRBV5-1	TRBJ1-4	CASSLRQGGTNEKLFF
TRBV7-2	TRBJ2-3	CASSPRRGGEGDTQYF
TRBV28	TRBJ2-2	CASSSRQGTTGELFF
TRBV19	TRBJ2-7	CASGTRSSYEQYF